The clone carrying this T cell receptor (beta chain) has a single count. RNA transcripts provided the source from which TCR beta CDR3 regions were amplified. Researchers ran a first-round RT-PCR on the TCR CDR3 using the HTBI primer set. MiXCR, run by TCRdb on the multiplex PCR reads, gives a single entry per CDR3 protein. The profile shows approximately 330,000 distinct CDR3 sequences, roughly 13% of them singletons. The germline V gene has CDR1 SGHRS and CDR2 YFSETQ. J gave up 1 base and V 5 bases, and 2 bases lay outside the gene matches. The CDR3 runs to 13 residues. These data originate in a study of T cells in Graves' hyperthyroidism and ophthalmopathy.

The sample was blood. This rearrangement joins TRBV5-1 to TRBJ1-1; TRBD1 agrees at 7 bases. The sequence was collected from a woman in her 40s with Graves' ophthalmopathy. The CDR3 DNA is TGCGCCAGCAGGGACAGGACGAACACTGAAGCTTTCTTT. Translating it yields CASRDRTNTEAFF.